This note documents a single T cell receptor (beta chain) sequence. The data belong to a study of blood T cell repertoires in COVID-19. Data came from immunoSEQ multiplex PCR; TCRdb stores just in-frame clones and leaves some out. This sample has hundreds of thousands of clones, with around 89% found just once. This CDR3 contains 11 residues. Germline lookup yields CDR1 DFQATT and CDR2 SNEGSKA (reference sequence). Trimming pared 2 bases from V and 5 bases from J, leaving 6 bases between. Sequencing was carried out using peripheral blood. The rearrangement uses TRBV20-1 and TRBJ1-2; D not resolved. The TCR comes from a woman aged 25 to 39 with COVID-19, enrolled during active disease. The CDR3: CSARNGYGYTF. CDR3 bases: TGCAGTGCTAGAAACGGGTATGGCTACACCTTC.